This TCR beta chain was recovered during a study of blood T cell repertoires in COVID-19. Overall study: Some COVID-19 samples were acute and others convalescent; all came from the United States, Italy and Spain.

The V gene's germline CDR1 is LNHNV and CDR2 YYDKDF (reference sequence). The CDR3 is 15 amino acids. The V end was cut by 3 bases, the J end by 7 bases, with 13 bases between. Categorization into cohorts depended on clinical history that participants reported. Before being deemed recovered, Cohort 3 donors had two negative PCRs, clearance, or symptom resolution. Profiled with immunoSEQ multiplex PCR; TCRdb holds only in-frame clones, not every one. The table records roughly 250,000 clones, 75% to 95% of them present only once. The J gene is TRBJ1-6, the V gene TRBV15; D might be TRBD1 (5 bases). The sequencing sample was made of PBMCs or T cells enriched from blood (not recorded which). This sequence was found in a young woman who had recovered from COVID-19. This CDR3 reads CATSSGVGGNSPLHF. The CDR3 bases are TGTGCCACCAGCAGCGGAGTGGGGGGGAATTCACCCCTCCACTTT. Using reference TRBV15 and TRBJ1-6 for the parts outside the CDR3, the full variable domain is DAMVIQNPRYQVTQFGKPVTLSCSQTLNHNVMYWYQQKSSQAPKLLFHYYDKDFNNEADTPDNFQSRRPNTSFCFLDIRSPGLGDTAMYLCATSSGVGGNSPLHFGNGTRLTVT.